This T cell receptor beta chain is drawn from a study of T cell responses to AZD1222 COVID-19 vaccine. The study's findings and limits: Seropositivity was recorded at baseline in only 6 or 7 AZD1222 recipients. Donor demographics were predominantly white British with a female majority; clonal diversity may be underestimated.

Here immunoSEQ multiplex PCR was the method, and the copy in TCRdb shows in-frame clones only, minus some. The sample shows some 200,000 clones, approximately 94% of them seen only once. As regards this clone: Its matching antigen is unknown.

This CDR3 has 18 residues. The J segment lost 1 base and the V segment lost 2 bases, leaving 3 bases of the junction unmatched. Germline CDR1 reads LGHNA; CDR2 reads YNFKEQ. The material sequenced was peripheral blood, taken 28 days after the second dose of the MenACWY control vaccine. This chain links TRBV4-2 with TRBJ2-2; 14 bases are a match to TRBD2. The TCR sequence derives from an adult who received the MenACWY meningococcal vaccine as a control. CDR3 sequence (DNA): TGTGCCAGCAGCCAAACCGGACTAGCGGGGGGGAACACCGGGGAGCTGTTTTTT. Protein sequence: CASSQTGLAGGNTGELFF.